A single sample gave rise to the 29 T cell receptor beta chains below, sequenced in a study of shared clonotypes between healthy human individuals (TCRdb year 2020). The protocol used for the library was the immunoSEQ multiplex PCR assay. TCRdb provides this immuneACCESS table in a form limited to in-frame rearrangements. Some clones are lacking; in checked studies, under half of them reflect an unresolved V gene, and why the rest are absent is not known. For this sample there are some 2.1 million clones; roughly 94% appear just once. 0.85% to 1.3% of the sample is in the top ten clones. CD8 naive samples were CD45RO-negative cells positively selected for CCR7, giving a CD45RA+CCR7+ population that excluded TemRA cells. The sample taken for sequencing was naive CD8+ T cells sorted from blood. Sample cell subset or site, as interpreted from the label and publication: CD45RA+CCR7+. These TCRs come from a man between 18 and 35 years old in good health.

This clone appeared once. The DNA of the CDR3 is TGTGCCAGCAGTTATGGACTAGCGGGAGGGACTGGAGATACGCAGTATTTT. It specifies CASSYGLAGGTGDTQYF. The chain combines TRBV7-9 with TRBJ2-3, with 15 bases matching TRBD2. CDR3 length: 17 residues. CDR1 is SEHNR and CDR2 is FQNEAQ in the germline V gene (reference sequence). J gave up 5 bases and V 6 bases, and 9 bases lay outside the gene matches.

This chain joins TRBV7-9 and TRBJ1-2; 9 bases are shared with TRBD1. Trimming cost V 5 bases and J 6 bases; bases outside gene matches: 13. This CDR3 comprises 16 residues. CDR1 and CDR2 from the germline V gene are SEHNR and FQNEAQ (reference sequence). CDR3 nucleotide sequence: TGTGCCAGCAGCCTTCCCACGGGACAGGGATATGATGGCTACACCTTC. The encoded protein is CASSLPTGQGYDGYTF.

The chain links TRBV18 to TRBJ2-3, with a weak D call TRBD2 (5 bases). The CDR3 contains 14 residues. The germline gives CDR1 KGHSH, CDR2 LQKENI. V gave up 6 bases and J gave up 0 bases, with 10 bases separating them. DNA for the CDR3: TGTGCCAGCTCCCGGACTGCTAGCACAGATACGCAGTATTTT. It codes for CASSRTASTDTQYF.

V gene TRBV7-2 combines with J gene TRBJ2-1, with D possibly being TRBD2 (5 bases). V was pared by 2 bases and J by 4 bases, with 9 bases between. Germline V gene sequence: CDR1 SGHTA, CDR2 FQGNSA. The CDR3 has 14 amino acids. CDR3: CASSLTTGYNEQFF. CDR3 in DNA: TGTGCCAGCAGCTTAACTACGGGGTACAATGAGCAGTTCTTC. Combining the CDR3 with reference TRBV7-2 and TRBJ2-1 gives the whole variable domain GAGVSQSPSNKVTEKGKDVELRCDPISGHTALYWYRQSLGQGLEFLIYFQGNSAPDKSGLPSDRFSAERTGGSVSTLTIQRTQQEDSAVYLCASSLTTGYNEQFFGPGTRLTVL.

The V and J genes are TRBV25-1 and TRBJ2-7; no clear D. The CDR3 is 13 amino acids. CDR1 is MGHDK, CDR2 SYGVNS, per germline. V was trimmed by 4 bases and J by 6 bases, leaving 13 bases between them. Here the CDR3 DNA reads TGTGCCAGCAGTGGTGGGGATAGAGGCGAGCAGTACTTC. It encodes CASSGGDRGEQYF.

This rearrangement joins TRBV12-5 to TRBJ2-1; 14 nucleotides match TRBD2. This CDR3 has 17 amino acids. Germline V CDR1 and CDR2: LGHNT, FRNRAP. The V segment lost 6 bases and the J segment 2 bases; nucleotides outside the gene matches: 6. The CDR3 is CASGLGLAGVAYNEQFF. The CDR3 DNA reads as TGTGCTAGTGGCCTGGGACTAGCGGGAGTAGCCTACAATGAGCAGTTCTTC.

The rearrangement uses TRBV6-1 and TRBJ2-7; the D gene could be TRBD1 or TRBD2 (5 bases each). Germline CDR1 and CDR2: MNHNS and SASEGT. V gave up 8 bases and J gave up 4 bases, with 15 bases separating them. The CDR3 extends over 13 amino acids. The CDR3 bases are TGTGCCAGCGGATGGGACCACCAATACGAGCAGTACTTC. As protein: CASGWDHQYEQYF.

For this clone: This sample includes further DNA sequences coding for the same CDR3. This chain links TRBV5-1 with TRBJ2-1, with 10 positions matching TRBD2. Germline V CDR1 and CDR2: SGHRS, YFSETQ. The junction had 3 bases not matched to a gene; V was cut back by 4 bases and J by 2 bases. The CDR3 totals 15 residues. CDR3 bases: TGCGCCAGCAGCCCAGCGGGGGGGCCCTACAATGAGCAGTTCTTC. Its translation: CASSPAGGPYNEQFF. Filled out from reference TRBV5-1 and TRBJ2-1, the complete variable domain reads KAGVTQTPRYLIKTRGQQVTLSCSPISGHRSVSWYQQTPGQGLQFLFEYFSETQRNKGNFPGRFSGRQFSNSRSEMNVSTLELGDSALYLCASSPAGGPYNEQFFGPGTRLTVL.

The gene calls are TRBV28 and TRBJ2-1, with 13 bases matching TRBD2. The germline V gene encodes CDR1 MDHEN and CDR2 SYDVKM. The V segment lost 5 bases and the J segment 6 bases; nucleotides outside the gene matches: 4. The CDR3 totals 15 residues. In DNA form, the CDR3 reads TGTGCCAGCAGTCTACTAGCGGGGGGGCTCAATGAGCAGTTCTTC. This encodes CASSLLAGGLNEQFF.

The chain employs TRBV27 and TRBJ2-7; D gene uncertain. CDR3 length equals 11 residues. The germline V gene has CDR1 MNHEY and CDR2 SMNVEV (reference sequence). V lost 3 bases to trimming and J lost 5 bases, with 5 bases between them. In DNA form, the CDR3 reads TGTGCCAGCAGTTTGCTTGACGAGCAGTACTTC. Amino acids: CASSLLDEQYF.

On this clone: The same CDR3 is also encoded by other DNA sequences in this sample. The V call is TRBV30, the J call TRBJ1-5; 7 bases match TRBD1. The V segment lost 0 bases and the J segment 7 bases; nucleotides outside the gene matches: 3. This CDR3 has 13 residues. The V gene's germline CDR1 is GTSNPN and CDR2 SVGIG (reference sequence). The CDR3 region is CAWSVQGDQPQHF. The CDR3 region has the DNA TGTGCCTGGAGTGTCCAGGGGGACCAGCCCCAGCATTTT.

This sequence joins TRBV25-1 and TRBJ1-4; maybe TRBD1 (6 bases). The germline gives CDR1 MGHDK, CDR2 SYGVNS. The CDR3 contains 17 residues. Trimming took off 3 bases at V and 8 bases at J, with 22 bases between the two ends. As DNA, the CDR3 is TGTGCCAGCAGTGAGGTGACCCCAGGGGTTTTCGACGAAAAACTGTTTTTT. This translates into CASSEVTPGVFDEKLFF.

The genes are TRBV30 and TRBJ1-4, with D perhaps TRBD1 (5 bases). CDR1 is GTSNPN and CDR2 is SVGIG in the germline V gene (reference sequence). The CDR3 has 16 residues. V was trimmed by 2 bases and J by 7 bases, leaving 20 bases between them. CDR3 amino acids: CAWSMGGEGEGEKLFF. CDR3 DNA: TGTGCCTGGAGTATGGGGGGTGAAGGAGAGGGTGAAAAACTGTTTTTT.

This chain connects TRBV5-5 to TRBJ1-1; D may be TRBD1 (5 bases). CDR3 length: 17 amino acids. Germline CDR1 reads SGHKS; CDR2 reads YYEKEE (reference sequence). Deletions cut 0 bases from V and 1 base from J, with 16 bases between. The CDR3 region has the DNA TGTGCCAGCAGCTTGGCCATAAGACAGTCGGAGAACACTGAAGCTTTCTTT. Translated: CASSLAIRQSENTEAFF.

The CDR3: CASSLLGVSGREQFF. The CDR3, as DNA: TGTGCCAGCAGTTTACTAGGGGTAAGTGGGCGTGAGCAGTTCTTC. The chain uses TRBV27 and TRBJ2-1, with D maybe TRBD1 (5 bases). V was clipped by 2 bases and J by 9 bases, with 17 bases between them. Germline CDR1 reads MNHEY; CDR2 reads SMNVEV (reference sequence). The CDR3 has 15 residues.

This rearrangement joins TRBV5-5 to TRBJ2-7, with D perhaps TRBD2 (6 bases). The CDR3 sequence is 15 residues long. V was pared by 4 bases and J by 2 bases, with 16 bases between. Germline V gene lookup returns CDR1 SGHKS and CDR2 YYEKEE (reference sequence). The CDR3 loop is CASSVTSFNTYEQYF. CDR3 coding DNA: TGTGCCAGCAGCGTGACTAGTTTTAATACCTACGAGCAGTACTTC.

The chain recombines TRBV9 with TRBJ1-2; no reliable D call. The CDR3 runs to 17 residues. Trimming stripped 3 bases from V and 1 base from J, with 19 bases between. CDR1 SGDLS and CDR2 YYNGEE come from the germline V gene. The CDR3 sequence: CASSGPREAHINYGYTF. DNA of the CDR3: TGTGCCAGCAGCGGACCCCGTGAAGCACACATTAACTATGGCTACACCTTC.

This chain connects TRBV11-2 to TRBJ2-1, with D unclear. V shed 2 bases and J shed 5 bases, with 7 bases lying between them. CDR1 and CDR2 from the germline V gene are SGHAT and FQNNGV. The CDR3 totals 13 residues. In DNA form, the CDR3 reads TGTGCCAGCAGCTTAACTGGTAACAATGAGCAGTTCTTC. This gives the protein CASSLTGNNEQFF. Together with reference TRBV11-2 and TRBJ2-1, the CDR3 gives the full variable domain: EAGVAQSPRYKIIEKRQSVAFWCNPISGHATLYWYQQILGQGPKLLIQFQNNGVVDDSQLPKDRFSAERLKGVDSTLKIQPAKLEDSAVYLCASSLTGNNEQFFGPGTRLTVL.

This clone was recorded only once. The rearrangement joins TRBV30 to TRBJ1-4; 8 nucleotides line up with TRBD1. The CDR3 covers 18 residues. The germline V gene has CDR1 GTSNPN and CDR2 SVGIG (reference sequence). After removal of 2 bases from V and 4 bases from J, the junction contained 15 bases not matched to a gene. The CDR3 loop is CAWSYRGGQGPLNEKLFF. The CDR3, as DNA: TGTGCCTGGAGTTATAGAGGCGGACAGGGACCCCTTAATGAAAAACTGTTTTTT.

The J gene is TRBJ1-4, the V gene TRBV9; 8 bases agree with TRBD1. Germline loops: CDR1 SGDLS, CDR2 YYNGEE. This CDR3 has 16 residues. J lost 6 bases, V lost 1 base, and 8 bases had no gene match. DNA of the CDR3: TGTGCCAGCAGCGTACCCGGACAGGGCCCGGATGAAAAACTGTTTTTT. It is translated as CASSVPGQGPDEKLFF.

DNA of the CDR3: TGTGCCAGCAGCTTGTACAGGGGGAACACCGGGGAGCTGTTTTTT. This codes for CASSLYRGNTGELFF. The rearrangement uses TRBV5-8 and TRBJ2-2, with 7 bases that match TRBD1. This CDR3 spans 15 amino acids. Germline V gene data show CDR1 as SGHTS and CDR2 as YDEGEE. With V trimmed by 1 base and J by 1 base, 1 base remained unmatched.

This clone was detected once. The chain recombines TRBV11-2 with TRBJ2-1, with TRBD1 as a possible D gene (6 bases). V lost 6 bases and J 7 bases, leaving 10 bases between the germline ends. In germline, CDR1 is SGHAT, CDR2 FQNNGV. CDR3 length: 12 residues. The CDR3 DNA reads as TGTGCCAGCAGTTTCCAGGGGAATGAGCAGTTCTTC. This sequence encodes CASSFQGNEQFF.

The chain carries TRBV14 and TRBJ2-7; D is unclear. V gave up 1 base and J gave up 3 bases, with 13 bases separating them. CDR3 length: 15 residues. The germline V gene encodes CDR1 SGHDN and CDR2 FVKESK. CDR3 sequence reads: CASSQVRNKSYEQYF. The CDR3 coding sequence is TGTGCCAGCAGCCAAGTACGAAATAAAAGCTACGAGCAGTACTTC.

This chain joins TRBV18 and TRBJ2-2; D unresolved. Germline-derived CDR1 and CDR2 are KGHSH and LQKENI. V was pared by 2 bases and J by 3 bases, with 13 bases between. The CDR3 runs to 16 residues. The CDR3 loop is CASSPLESPYTGELFF. Here the CDR3 DNA reads TGTGCCAGCTCACCATTAGAGAGTCCGTACACCGGGGAGCTGTTTTTT.

This clone has a single count. Distinct nucleotide sequences in the sample also encode this CDR3. The rearrangement joins TRBV7-9 to TRBJ2-2; TRBD2 aligns across 10 bases. This CDR3 region has 15 residues. After removal of 5 bases from V and 0 bases from J, the junction contained 0 bases not matched to a gene. CDR1 and CDR2 (germline): SEHNR, FQNEAQ (reference sequence). The CDR3 DNA is TGTGCCAGCAGCGGACTAGCGGCGAACACCGGGGAGCTGTTTTTT. It translates to CASSGLAANTGELFF.

The chain employs TRBV10-1 and TRBJ1-4; 9 bases are a match to TRBD1. Germline CDR1 is WNHNN and CDR2 is SYGVQD (reference sequence). After removal of 7 bases from V and 5 bases from J, the junction contained 8 bases not matched to a gene. The CDR3 sequence is 15 residues long. This CDR3 reads CASILRDRVNEKLFF. The DNA for the CDR3 is TGCGCCAGCATCCTCCGGGACAGGGTCAATGAAAAACTGTTTTTT.

The chain links TRBV25-1 to TRBJ2-1; D possibly corresponds to TRBD2 (7 bases). CDR3 size: 12 residues. Germline V gene sequence: CDR1 MGHDK, CDR2 SYGVNS. V was cut by 5 bases and J by 12 bases, with 14 bases left in between. The CDR3 coding sequence is TGTGCCAGCAGTATCTACAGGGAGGGGCAGTTCTTC. Translated, it gives CASSIYREGQFF. Full variable domain (missing parts from reference TRBV25-1 and TRBJ2-1): EADIYQTPRYLVIGTGKKITLECSQTMGHDKMYWYQQDPGMELHLIHYSYGVNSTEKGDLSSESTVSRIRTEHFPLTLESARPSHTSQYLCASSIYREGQFFGPGTRLTVL.

The CDR3: CASSPIGLANTEAFF. CDR3 DNA sequence: TGCGCCAGCAGCCCGATCGGACTGGCGAACACTGAAGCTTTCTTT. The chain employs TRBV4-1 and TRBJ1-1; D gene unclear. V dropped 4 bases and J dropped 1 base, with 13 bases sitting between them. This CDR3 is built from 15 residues. Per the germline V gene, CDR1 is MGHRA and CDR2 is YSYEKL.

This rearrangement joins TRBV25-1 to TRBJ1-2; D is undetermined. V lost 0 bases and J lost 2, with 10 bases in between. Per the germline V gene, CDR1 is MGHDK and CDR2 is SYGVNS. The CDR3 length is 15 residues. The chain's CDR3 is CASSEYGPTNYGYTF. The CDR3 DNA sequence: TGTGCCAGCAGTGAATATGGGCCGACGAACTATGGCTACACCTTC.